This T cell receptor (beta chain) was sequenced during a study of T cells in localized non-small cell lung cancer. The germline CDR1 and CDR2 sequences are MDHEN and SYDVKM. The CDR3 covers 15 residues. V was shortened by 1 base and J by 0 bases, with 10 bases between the two germline ends. TCRdb's copy holds only in-frame clones and misses some; the assay was immunoSEQ multiplex PCR. Among approximately 89,000 clones, about three quarters were seen once, and the ten largest hold about a fifth. This receptor was taken from a man between 40 and 70 years old with stage II squamous cell lung carcinoma. The specimen comprised PBMCs, sampled before any cancer treatment. V usage is TRBV28 and J usage is TRBJ2-7; D is undetermined. The CDR3 loop reads CASSLYLRNSYEQYF. CDR3 sequence (DNA): TGTGCCAGCAGTTTATATTTGCGGAACTCCTACGAGCAGTACTTC. Combining the CDR3 with reference TRBV28 and TRBJ2-7 gives the whole variable domain DVKVTQSSRYLVKRTGEKVFLECVQDMDHENMFWYRQDPGLGLRLIYFSYDVKMKEKGDIPEGYSVSREKKERFSLILESASTNQTSMYLCASSLYLRNSYEQYFGPGTRLTVT.